This entry is about one TCR delta chain. This clone is labeled medium-sized (0.01 to 0.1%). No cognate antigen has been identified for it. With a far larger clone one base away, a read error is the likely cause. V is pruned by 9 bases and J by 2 bases, leaving 21 bases of the junction without a gene match. Based on the germline V gene, the CDR1 and CDR2 sequences are TSWWSYY and QGS. The CDR3 has 19 amino acids, counting the end cysteine and phenylalanine. CDR3 DNA only is kept here, 57 bases in frame from base 1. The data belong to a study of human gamma delta and Vdelta1 T cells (dated 2018 in TCRdb). Background for the entire study: The study investigated Delta One T cells, Vd1+ gamma-delta T cells, as cytotoxic effectors against acute myeloid leukemia.

Libraries were prepared through PCR. The run used an Illumina MiSeq. After TCRdb called clones again from the public reads with CATT, rows with identical DNA were merged. Across this sample there are thousands of delta-chain clones, with 20% to 30% seen only once. The ten biggest clones cover around two thirds of the sample. This clonotype was sampled from a human donor in good health. The chain uses TRDV1 and TRDJ1; TRDD3 fits 10 bases in the junction. The sample was naive CD27+ Vdelta1 gamma-delta T cells from blood. The nucleotide sequence reads as follows: TGTGCTCTGGACCTCCCTTCCCCATCCTTACTGGGGGATACCGATAAACTCATCTTT. Its translation is CALDLPSPSLLGDTDKLIF.